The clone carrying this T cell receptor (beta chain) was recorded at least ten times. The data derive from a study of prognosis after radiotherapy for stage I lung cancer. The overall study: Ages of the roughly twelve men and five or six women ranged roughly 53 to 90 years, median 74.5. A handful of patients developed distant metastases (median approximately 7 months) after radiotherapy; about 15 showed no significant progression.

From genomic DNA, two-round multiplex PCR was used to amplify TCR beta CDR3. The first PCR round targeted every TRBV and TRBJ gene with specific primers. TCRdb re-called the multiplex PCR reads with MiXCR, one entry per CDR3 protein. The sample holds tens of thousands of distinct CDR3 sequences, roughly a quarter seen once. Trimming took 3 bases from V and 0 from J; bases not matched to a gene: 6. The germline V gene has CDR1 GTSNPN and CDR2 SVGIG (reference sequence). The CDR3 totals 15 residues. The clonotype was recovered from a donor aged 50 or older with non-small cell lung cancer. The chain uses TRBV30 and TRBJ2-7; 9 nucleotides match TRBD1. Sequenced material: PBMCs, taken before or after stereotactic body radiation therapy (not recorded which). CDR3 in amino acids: CAWRPPDRGSYEQYF. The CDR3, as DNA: TGTGCCTGGAGACCCCCGGACAGGGGCTCCTACGAGCAGTACTTC.